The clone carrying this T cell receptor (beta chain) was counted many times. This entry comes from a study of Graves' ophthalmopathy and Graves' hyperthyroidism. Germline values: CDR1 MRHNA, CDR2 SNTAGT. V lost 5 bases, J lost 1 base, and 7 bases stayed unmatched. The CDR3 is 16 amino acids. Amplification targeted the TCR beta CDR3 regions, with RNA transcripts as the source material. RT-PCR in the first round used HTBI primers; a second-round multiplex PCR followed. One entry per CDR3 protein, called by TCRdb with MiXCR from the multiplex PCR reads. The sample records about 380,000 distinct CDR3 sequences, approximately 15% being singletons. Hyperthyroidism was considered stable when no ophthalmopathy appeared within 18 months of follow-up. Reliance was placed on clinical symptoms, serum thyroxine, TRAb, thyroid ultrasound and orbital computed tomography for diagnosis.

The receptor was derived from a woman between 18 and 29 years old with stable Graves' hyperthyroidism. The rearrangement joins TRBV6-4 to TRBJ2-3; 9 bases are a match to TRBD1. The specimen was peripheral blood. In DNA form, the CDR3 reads TGTGCCAGCAGTCCTACGGGACAGGGTGGCACAGATACGCAGTATTTT. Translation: CASSPTGQGGTDTQYF.